What follows are 24 T cell receptor beta chains derived from one specimen sequenced in a study of shared clonotypes between healthy human individuals. Clones were sequenced by immunoSEQ multiplex PCR, and TCRdb holds only the in-frame ones, with some missing. This table has around 1.1 million clones, around 82% appearing once. The sequenced sample was memory CD4+ T cells from PBMCs. Documented subset: CD45RA-negative fraction. These receptors came from a man aged 18 to 29 in good health. Some clones in this sample may be carry-over from other donors' samples.

The chain is built from TRBV7-3 and TRBJ2-1, with D possibly being TRBD2 (6 bases). V dropped 3 bases and J dropped 8 bases, with 14 bases sitting between them. Germline values: CDR1 SGHTA, CDR2 FQGTGA. This CDR3 has 14 residues. CDR3 in DNA: TGTGCCAGCAGCTTGGACTATCGCAGCGATGAGCAGTTCTTC. Encoded protein: CASSLDYRSDEQFF. Full variable domain (missing parts from reference TRBV7-3 and TRBJ2-1): GAGVSQTPSNKVTEKGKYVELRCDPISGHTALYWYRQSLGQGPEFLIYFQGTGAADDSGLPNDRFFAVRPEGSVSTLKIQRTERGDSAVYLCASSLDYRSDEQFFGPGTRLTVL.

This clone was seen a handful of times. The chain recombines TRBV6-5 with TRBJ2-1; D may be TRBD1 or TRBD2 (5 bases each). The CDR3 spans 15 residues. Trimming removed 6 bases from V and 7 bases from J, with 19 bases in between. Germline loops: CDR1 MNHEY, CDR2 SVGAGI. CDR3 protein: CASRGARGVGNEQFF. CDR3 DNA: TGTGCCAGCAGGGGAGCTAGGGGCGTAGGAAATGAGCAGTTCTTC.

The chain carries TRBV10-3 and TRBJ1-1, with D possibly matching TRBD1 (5 bases). Deletions cut 10 bases from V and 3 bases from J, with 18 bases between. The CDR3 length is 14 residues. CDR1 ENHRY and CDR2 SYGVKD come from the germline V gene. This CDR3 is CASGSWGEDTEAFF. The CDR3 DNA is TGTGCCAGCGGGTCGTGGGGCGAGGACACTGAAGCTTTCTTT.

The chain is built from TRBV21-1 and TRBJ1-3; TRBD1 is the table's D call and was not checked against the DNA. TRBV21-1 is recorded as a pseudogene. This CDR3 has 13 residues. CDR3 DNA sequence: TGTGCCAGCAGCCACCAGGGTTCAGACACCATATATTTT. It codes for CASSHQGSDTIYF.

The chain combines TRBV5-1 with TRBJ1-2; D gene uncertain. Germline CDR1 SGHRS, CDR2 YFSETQ. The CDR3 extends over 15 amino acids. Between the trimmed V and J ends, which lost 2 bases and 0 bases, there was a span of 11 bases. CDR3 sequence: CASSFSGLANYGYTF. CDR3 nucleotides: TGCGCCAGCAGCTTCTCCGGACTAGCTAACTATGGCTACACCTTC.

V usage is TRBV19 and J usage is TRBJ2-7, with D tentatively TRBD2 (5 bases). Germline lookup yields CDR1 LNHDA and CDR2 SQIVND (reference sequence). Trimming took off 6 bases at V and 4 bases at J, with 13 bases between the two ends. The CDR3 contains 13 residues. This chain's CDR3 is CASSGEGRYEQYF. CDR3 nucleotide sequence: TGTGCCAGTAGCGGCGAGGGTAGGTACGAGCAGTACTTC.

Concerning this clone: Other DNA sequences in this specimen translate into the identical CDR3. The CDR3 is CASSQGLAETQYF. CDR3 DNA sequence: TGTGCCAGCAGCCAAGGGCTAGCGGAGACCCAGTACTTC. The chain combines TRBV14 with TRBJ2-5, with D possibly matching TRBD2 (6 bases). V shed 1 base and J shed 5 bases, with 8 bases lying between them. The CDR3 consists of 13 residues. The germline V gene has CDR1 SGHDN and CDR2 FVKESK.

The chain combines TRBV7-2 with TRBJ2-7; either TRBD1 or TRBD2 may fit D (5 bases each). The CDR3 is 15 residues long. Germline CDR1 reads SGHTA; CDR2 reads FQGNSA. Trimming took off 1 base at V and 1 base at J, with 11 bases between the two ends. The DNA of the CDR3 is TGTGCCAGCAGCTTAGGAGGGACCGAGTCCTACGAGCAGTACTTC. This sequence encodes CASSLGGTESYEQYF.

This rearrangement joins TRBV5-1 to TRBJ2-5, with 8 bases matching TRBD2. Germline lookup yields CDR1 SGHRS and CDR2 YFSETQ. V dropped 1 base and J dropped 5; count of bases not matched to a gene: 7. This CDR3 comprises 15 residues. The CDR3: CASSLQAGAVETQYF. In DNA form, the CDR3 reads TGCGCCAGCAGCTTGCAAGCGGGAGCAGTGGAGACCCAGTACTTC.

The chain links TRBV19 to TRBJ1-2; 7 nucleotides match TRBD1. After removal of 5 bases from V and 5 bases from J, the junction contained 11 bases not matched to a gene. Germline V gene lookup returns CDR1 LNHDA and CDR2 SQIVND (reference sequence). The CDR3 has 15 amino acids. CDR3 sequence reads: CASSASRDSEYGYTF. In nucleotides, the CDR3 is TGTGCCAGTAGTGCATCCCGGGACAGTGAATATGGCTACACCTTC.

V gene TRBV4-2 combines with J gene TRBJ2-2; possibly TRBD1 or TRBD2 for D (5 bases each). Trimming left V 0 bases short and J 6 bases short, with 5 bases between. The length of the CDR3 is 13 residues. CDR1 LGHNA and CDR2 YNFKEQ come from the germline V gene. In DNA form, the CDR3 reads TGTGCCAGCAGCCAAGAGGGACCCGGGGAGCTGTTTTTT. Protein product: CASSQEGPGELFF.

The J gene is TRBJ1-4, the V gene TRBV4-1; unclear D gene. V lost 2 bases and J 3 bases, leaving 10 bases between the germline ends. The CDR3 covers 15 residues. Germline lookup yields CDR1 MGHRA and CDR2 YSYEKL. In DNA form, the CDR3 reads TGCGCCAGCAGCCAAAAGGGCACAGCTAATGAAAAACTGTTTTTT. Translating gives CASSQKGTANEKLFF.

CDR3 region: CASRIRTGRNDGYTF. CDR3 coding DNA: TGTGCCAGCAGGATCAGGACAGGGCGGAATGATGGCTACACCTTC. The V and J genes are TRBV6-6 and TRBJ1-2; 8 bases are shared with TRBD1. CDR3 length equals 15 residues. V was pared by 6 bases and J by 6 bases, with 12 bases of the junction left unmatched. Germline CDR1 and CDR2: MNHNY and SVGAGI (reference sequence).

The chain uses TRBV28 and TRBJ2-7; 10 bases fit TRBD1. With V trimmed by 10 bases and J by 0 bases, 9 bases remained unmatched. This CDR3 region has 15 residues. Germline V gene lookup returns CDR1 MDHEN and CDR2 SYDVKM. The CDR3 spells CAISPGQGLSYEQYF. Here the CDR3 DNA reads TGTGCCATCTCACCGGGACAGGGGCTCTCCTACGAGCAGTACTTC.

V gene TRBV4-1 combines with J gene TRBJ2-6, with D perhaps TRBD1 (6 bases). The V end lost 1 base, the J end lost 1 base, and 8 bases lay between the germline ends. This CDR3 has 16 amino acids. The germline V gene has CDR1 MGHRA and CDR2 YSYEKL. DNA of the CDR3: TGCGCCAGCAGCCAAGTGGGGGCGTCTGGGGCCAACGTCCTGACTTTC. Translated: CASSQVGASGANVLTF.

The gene calls are TRBV18 and TRBJ1-1; 7 nucleotides line up with TRBD1. The CDR3 spans 16 residues. In germline, CDR1 is KGHSH, CDR2 LQKENI. Trimming cost V 4 bases and J 5 bases; bases outside gene matches: 13. The CDR3 DNA follows: TGTGCCAGCTCACGCCAAGCCAGGGGGGATGGGACTGAAGCTTTCTTT. Its translation: CASSRQARGDGTEAFF.

The chain employs TRBV11-3 and TRBJ2-5; 14 nucleotides line up with TRBD2. Per germline, CDR1 SGHNT and CDR2 YENEEA. The V gene end was trimmed by 5 bases and the J gene end by 5 bases; junction bases not matched to a gene: 7. This CDR3 spans 16 amino acids. CDR3 residues: CASSKPGLAGEETQYF. The CDR3 region has the DNA TGTGCCAGCAGCAAACCGGGACTAGCGGGAGAGGAGACCCAGTACTTC.

The chain has TRBV13 and TRBJ1-2, with D uncertain. The CDR3 consists of 14 residues. The V end was cut by 7 bases, the J end by 4 bases, with 16 bases between. Per germline, CDR1 PRHDT and CDR2 FYEKMQ (reference sequence). Written as DNA, the CDR3 is TGTGCCAGCAACCGGAAGGCAGCGATCTATGGCTACACCTTC. Translation: CASNRKAAIYGYTF.

The rearrangement joins TRBV5-1 to TRBJ2-5, with D maybe TRBD1 (6 bases). With 1 base removed from V and 2 bases from J, the gap between germline ends came to 15 bases. The germline V gene has CDR1 SGHRS and CDR2 YFSETQ. The CDR3 length is 16 residues. The CDR3: CASSLIPTGSQETQYF. The CDR3 region has the DNA TGCGCCAGCAGCTTGATACCGACAGGTTCTCAAGAGACCCAGTACTTC.

The rearrangement joins TRBV9 to TRBJ2-1, with 7 bases fitting TRBD1. V was clipped by 3 bases and J by 2 bases; unmatched bases: 5. Germline CDR1 reads SGDLS; CDR2 reads YYNGEE. This CDR3 region has 15 residues. The CDR3 bases are TGTGCCAGCAGCGGACGGACAGGAGCCTACAATGAGCAGTTCTTC. Encoded protein: CASSGRTGAYNEQFF.

V usage is TRBV28 and J usage is TRBJ2-7, with TRBD2 identical over 10 bases. Germline CDR1 and CDR2: MDHEN and SYDVKM. The CDR3 contains 20 residues. Losses at the gene ends were 6 bases for V and 7 bases for J; bases not matched to a gene: 27. CDR3 DNA: TGTGCCAGCAGCCAAGGATATAGGGGCGACAAGCTAGCGGGAGTTGGAGAGCAGTACTTC. It codes for CASSQGYRGDKLAGVGEQYF.

The chain carries TRBV28 and TRBJ1-4, with a possible D match to TRBD1 (6 bases). This CDR3 spans 13 amino acids. Trimming shortened V by 7 bases and J by 7 bases, and 13 bases separated the two germline ends. Germline V lookup: CDR1 MDHEN, CDR2 SYDVKM. This CDR3 reads CASTPGGLEKLFF. As DNA, the CDR3 is TGTGCCAGCACCCCTGGGGGGCTTGAAAAACTGTTTTTT.

The chain links TRBV7-2 to TRBJ2-3; 8 bases match TRBD2. The CDR3 contains 16 residues. CDR1 is SGHTA, CDR2 FQGNSA, per germline. V gave up 0 bases and J gave up 2 bases; unmatched junction bases: 4. Here the CDR3 reads CASSLARGRTTDTQYF. In nucleotides, the CDR3 is TGTGCCAGCAGCTTAGCTCGCGGGAGGACCACAGATACGCAGTATTTT.

Remarks on this clone: This same CDR3 is encoded by further DNA sequences in the sample. The chain links TRBV9 to TRBJ2-3; TRBD2 aligns across 9 bases. The germline gives CDR1 SGDLS, CDR2 YYNGEE. After removal of 0 bases from V and 2 bases from J, the junction contained 4 bases not matched to a gene. The CDR3 length is 16 residues. CDR3 DNA: TGTGCCAGCAGCGTAGGTCTAGCGGGACCCACAGATACGCAGTATTTT. Protein sequence: CASSVGLAGPTDTQYF. Together with reference TRBV9 and TRBJ2-3, the CDR3 gives the full variable domain: DSGVTQTPKHLITATGQRVTLRCSPRSGDLSVYWYQQSLDQGLQFLIQYYNGEERAKGNILERFSAQQFPDLHSELNLSSLELGDSALYFCASSVGLAGPTDTQYFGPGTRLTVL.